This is a list of T cell receptor beta chains from one sample in a study of beta chain features in type 1 diabetes. Assay used: immunoSEQ multiplex PCR; TCRdb lists only in-frame clones, some missing. The sample has some 350,000 clones, around 9.6% seen once. The sequencing input was central memory CD4+ T cells from blood. Source of these receptors: a man between 25 and 39 years old with type 1 diabetes. The CDR3 runs from the conserved cysteine through the conserved F or W. Fields, in order: V gene, D gene, clone size, J gene, CDR3 protein, CDR3 DNA. The D gene is left open where the match is weak. Expanded clones get a size class; other rows say once, few or many, or leave the size out.

>TRBV5-1|TRBD2|-|TRBJ2-3
CASRGIAGLTDTQYF
TGCGCCAGCAGGGGTATAGCGGGGCTCACAGATACGCAGTATTTT
>TRBV18|TRBD1|-|TRBJ2-2
CASSPPWTGGLSNTGELFF
TGTGCCAGCTCACCACCCTGGACAGGGGGCTTATCGAACACCGGGGAGCTGTTTTTT
>TRBV4-3|-|-|TRBJ2-5
CASSQAGVGETQYF
TGCGCCAGCAGCCAAGCGGGCGTTGGAGAGACCCAGTACTTC
>TRBV19|-|-|TRBJ2-5
CASRLNHYSQETQYF
TGTGCCAGTAGATTAAACCACTACAGCCAAGAGACCCAGTACTTC
>TRBV2|-|-|TRBJ2-2
CASSEGVVTGELFF
TGTGCCAGCAGTGAGGGGGTCGTAACCGGGGAGCTGTTTTTT
>TRBV28|TRBD2|-|TRBJ2-3
CASSLSSAGAADTQYF
TGTGCCAGCAGTTTGTCCTCAGCGGGAGCTGCAGATACGCAGTATTTT
>TRBV4-3|TRBD2|-|TRBJ2-7
CASSQAGLAGAGGEQYF
TGCGCCAGCAGCCAAGCCGGACTAGCGGGAGCCGGGGGCGAGCAGTACTTC
>TRBV7-9|TRBD2|once|TRBJ2-5
CASSPPWGGETQYF
TGTGCCAGCAGCCCCCCCTGGGGGGGGGAGACCCAGTACTTC
>TRBV7-2|-|few|TRBJ2-5
CASSLEARETQYF
TGTGCCAGCAGCTTAGAAGCTCGAGAGACCCAGTACTTC
>TRBV4-3|TRBD1|few|TRBJ1-2
CASSQRDRGLYGYTF
TGCGCCAGCAGCCAGAGAGACAGGGGGTTATATGGCTACACCTTC
>TRBV7-3|-|few|TRBJ1-1
CASSSHMNTEAFF
TGTGCCAGCAGCTCTCACATGAACACTGAAGCTTTCTTT
>TRBV18|-|-|TRBJ2-5
CASSPLGQNVQETQYF
TGTGCCAGCTCACCTCTAGGACAGAATGTCCAAGAGACCCAGTACTTC
>TRBV5-4|-|many|TRBJ2-2
CASSPAGWTRNTGELFF
TGTGCCAGCAGCCCGGCAGGCTGGACAAGGAACACCGGGGAGCTGTTTTTT
>TRBV11-2|-|few|TRBJ2-7
CASSLDQADYEQYF
TGTGCCAGCAGCTTAGATCAGGCAGATTACGAGCAGTACTTC
>TRBV7-2|TRBD1|few|TRBJ1-5
CASSQDREPNQPQHF
TGTGCCAGCAGTCAAGACAGGGAGCCCAATCAGCCCCAGCATTTT
>TRBV2|-|many|TRBJ2-4
CASSEGETKYF
TGTGCCAGCAGTGAGGGGGAGACAAAGTACTTC
>TRBV28|TRBD1|once|TRBJ1-2
CASSLDRDGYTF
TGTGCCAGCAGCCTAGACAGGGACGGCTACACCTTC
>TRBV5-6|-|few|TRBJ2-5
CASSPGRNQETQYF
TGTGCCAGCAGTCCTGGGCGGAACCAAGAGACCCAGTACTTC
>TRBV28|TRBD1|few|TRBJ1-2
CASSIRQGYTF
TGTGCCAGCAGTATCCGACAGGGATACACCTTC
>TRBV7-2|TRBD2|many|TRBJ2-3
CASSSGLAGRASEYF
TGTGCCAGCAGCTCCGGACTAGCGGGAAGGGCCTCAGAGTATTTT
>TRBV4-3|TRBD1|few|TRBJ1-1
CASSQVTGDQAFF
TGCGCCAGCAGCCAAGTTACAGGGGACCAAGCTTTCTTT
>TRBV5-4|TRBD1|-|TRBJ1-2
CASSSPTGLLGYGYTF
TGTGCCAGCAGCTCGCCGACAGGGCTACTCGGCTATGGCTACACCTTC
>TRBV19|-|few|TRBJ2-5
CASSRGREETQYF
TGTGCCAGTAGCAGGGGCAGGGAAGAGACCCAGTACTTC
>TRBV9|-|many|TRBJ2-1
CASSVRMGEQFF
TGTGCCAGCAGCGTTCGCATGGGTGAGCAGTTCTTC
>TRBV7-3|TRBD1|-|TRBJ1-1
CASSSEQGTEAFF
TGTGCCAGCAGCTCAGAACAGGGGACTGAAGCTTTCTTT
>TRBV19|-|-|TRBJ1-5
CASSRGRDKSNQPQHF
TGTGCCAGTAGTCGGGGCAGGGACAAAAGCAATCAGCCCCAGCATTTT
>TRBV5-4|TRBD1|many|TRBJ1-4
CASSPGQGGTNEKLFF
TGTGCCAGCAGCCCGGGACAGGGAGGGACTAATGAAAAACTGTTTTTT
>TRBV14|-|few|TRBJ2-7
CASSQGSATTWKSYEQYF
TGTGCCAGCAGCCAAGGTTCAGCTACTACCTGGAAGTCCTACGAGCAGTACTTC
>TRBV7-2|TRBD2|few|TRBJ2-1
CASSRRSAGDDNEQFF
TGTGCCAGCAGCCGACGATCAGCGGGGGACGACAATGAGCAGTTCTTC
>TRBV29-1|-|few|TRBJ1-3
CSADLISGNTIYF
TGCAGCGCGGATTTGATCTCTGGAAACACCATATATTTT
>TRBV27|-|-|TRBJ2-1
CASSFWGGHEQFF
TGTGCCAGCAGCTTTTGGGGGGGCCATGAGCAGTTCTTC
>TRBV14|TRBD1|few|TRBJ2-2
CASSRRTGGYGELFF
TGTGCCAGCAGCCGCCGGACAGGGGGATACGGGGAGCTGTTTTTT
>TRBV6-6|-|-|TRBJ2-1
CASSYQRTGPRIF
TGTGCCAGCAGTTACCAACGCACGGGACCCAGAATCTTC
>TRBV19|-|many|TRBJ1-1
CASQIGVSGEAFF
TGTGCCAGCCAAATCGGGGTTTCAGGTGAAGCTTTCTTT
>TRBV14|-|many|TRBJ2-5
CASSQDRGQTQYF
TGTGCCAGCAGCCAAGATCGTGGGCAGACCCAGTACTTC
>TRBV5-1|TRBD1|few|TRBJ2-3
CASSTGATDTQYF
TGCGCCAGCAGTACAGGGGCCACAGATACGCAGTATTTT
>TRBV7-2|-|few|TRBJ1-2
CASSQNYGYTF
TGTGCCAGCAGCCAGAACTATGGCTACACCTTC
>TRBV19|TRBD1|-|TRBJ2-7
CASSTKPGTGHEQYF
TGTGCCAGTAGTACAAAACCCGGGACAGGGCACGAGCAGTACTTC
>TRBV6-5|-|few|TRBJ2-1
CASSEQGNEQFF
TGTGCCAGCAGTGAGCAGGGTAATGAGCAGTTCTTC
>TRBV4-2|TRBD2|few|TRBJ2-1
CASSFGSSGRRDEQFF
TGTGCCAGCAGCTTTGGATCTAGCGGGAGACGGGATGAGCAGTTCTTC
>TRBV6-5|TRBD1|-|TRBJ2-3
CASRDRVYPTDTQYF
TGTGCCAGCAGGGACAGGGTCTACCCCACAGATACGCAGTATTTT
>TRBV4-3|TRBD2|many|TRBJ2-1
CASSQVGGRGFDEQFF
TGCGCCAGCAGCCAAGTCGGCGGGAGGGGATTCGATGAGCAGTTCTTC
>TRBV5-6|-|few|TRBJ2-1
CASSLQPNEQFF
TGTGCCAGCAGCTTACAACCCAATGAGCAGTTCTTC
>TRBV2|-|few|TRBJ2-2
CASSPLGNTGELFF
TGTGCCAGCAGCCCCCTGGGTAACACCGGGGAGCTGTTTTTT
>TRBV7-2|-|-|TRBJ2-1
CASSITGPAEQFF
TGTGCCAGCAGCATAACAGGGCCGGCTGAGCAGTTCTTC